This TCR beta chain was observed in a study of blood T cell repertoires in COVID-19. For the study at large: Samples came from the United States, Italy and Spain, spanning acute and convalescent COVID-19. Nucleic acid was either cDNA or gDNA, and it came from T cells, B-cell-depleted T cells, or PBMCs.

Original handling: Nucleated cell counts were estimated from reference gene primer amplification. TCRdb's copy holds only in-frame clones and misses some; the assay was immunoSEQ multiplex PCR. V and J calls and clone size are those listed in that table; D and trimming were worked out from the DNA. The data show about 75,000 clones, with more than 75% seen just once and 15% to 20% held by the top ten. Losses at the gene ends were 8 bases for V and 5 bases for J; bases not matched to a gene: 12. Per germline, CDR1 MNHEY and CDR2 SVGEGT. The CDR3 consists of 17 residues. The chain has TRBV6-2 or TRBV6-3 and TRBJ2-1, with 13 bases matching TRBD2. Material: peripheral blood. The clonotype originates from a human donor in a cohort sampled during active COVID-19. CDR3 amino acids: CASGLPSGLAGNNEQFF. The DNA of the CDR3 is TGTGCCAGCGGCCTACCCTCGGGACTAGCGGGGAACAATGAGCAGTTCTTC.